The rows below give T cell receptor beta chains drawn from one sample of a study of cytomegalovirus exposure and HLA in healthy donors. Data came from immunoSEQ multiplex PCR; TCRdb stores just in-frame clones and leaves some out. The data hold about 98,000 clones, with about 85% observed a single time. Specimen: PBMCs. The receptors were gathered from a female donor in good health and CMV-seropositive. Both conserved end residues are part of each CDR3. D genes are given only for firm matches. For some rows the clone size is stated as once, few or many, or as a class when expanded; others skip it.

>.|TRBJ2-3|TRBV7-9|.
TGTGCCAGTTTCCCGGGGGTGACAGATACGCAGTATTTT
CASFPGVTDTQYF
>.|TRBJ1-4|TRBV5-4|.
TGTGCCAGCCAGGGGACTAATGAAAAACTGTTTTTT
CASQGTNEKLFF
>.|TRBJ2-7|TRBV7-2|TRBD2
TGTGCCAGCAGTCGGACTAGCGGGACTCATTACGAGCAGTACTTC
CASSRTSGTHYEQYF
>.|TRBJ2-7|TRBV5-4|.
TGTGCCAGCAGCTCTGGGGGCCCCTTTTCCTACGAGCAGTACTTC
CASSSGGPFSYEQYF
>.|TRBJ2-7|TRBV25-1|TRBD2
TGTGCCAGCAGTGAGTCCGGACTAGCAGCCTACGAGCAGTACTTC
CASSESGLAAYEQYF
>.|TRBJ1-3|TRBV30|.
TGTGCCTGGAGTGTAAGCATCTCTGGAAACACCATATATTTT
CAWSVSISGNTIYF
>.|TRBJ2-3|TRBV7-2|TRBD1
TGTGCCAGCAGCTTAGGAGCGACAGGGAAAGATACGCAGTATTTT
CASSLGATGKDTQYF
>.|TRBJ1-4|TRBV27|TRBD1
TGTGCCAGCAGTTCGGGACAGAACGAACTGTTTTTT
CASSSGQNELFF
>.|TRBJ2-2|TRBV6-5|.
TGTGCCAGCAGTTACCAGGCCTTCTCGACCGGGGAGCTGTTTTTT
CASSYQAFSTGELFF
>.|TRBJ2-5|TRBV4-1|TRBD2
TGCGCCAGCAGCACACCGGGACTACTACAAGAGACCCAGTACTTC
CASSTPGLLQETQYF
>.|TRBJ2-5|TRBV5-4|.
TGTGCCAGCAGCGAGCGAGAATACCAAGAGACCCAGTACTTC
CASSEREYQETQYF
>once|TRBJ2-4|TRBV5-6|TRBD1
TGTGCCAGCAGCTTGGTACAGGGGGCACGAGAGCCCAAAAACATTCAGTACTTC
CASSLVQGAREPKNIQYF
>.|TRBJ2-1|TRBV20-1|.
TGCAGTGCTAGTCGGTACAATGAGCAGTTCTTC
CSASRYNEQFF
>.|TRBJ1-2|TRBV6-5|TRBD1
TGTGCCAGCAGTTACTCGGGGCAGGGGGTCGGCTACCCCTTC
CASSYSGQGVGYPF